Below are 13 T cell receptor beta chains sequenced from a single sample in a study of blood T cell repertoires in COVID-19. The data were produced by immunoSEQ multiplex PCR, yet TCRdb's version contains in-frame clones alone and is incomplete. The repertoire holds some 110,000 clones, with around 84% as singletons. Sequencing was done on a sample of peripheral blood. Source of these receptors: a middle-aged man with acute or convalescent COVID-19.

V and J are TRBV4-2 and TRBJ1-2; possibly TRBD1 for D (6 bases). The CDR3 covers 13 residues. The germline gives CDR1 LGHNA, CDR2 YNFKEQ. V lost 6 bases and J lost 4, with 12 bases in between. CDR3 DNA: TGTGCCAGCAGATCCGGGACAATCTATGGCTACACCTTC. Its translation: CASRSGTIYGYTF.

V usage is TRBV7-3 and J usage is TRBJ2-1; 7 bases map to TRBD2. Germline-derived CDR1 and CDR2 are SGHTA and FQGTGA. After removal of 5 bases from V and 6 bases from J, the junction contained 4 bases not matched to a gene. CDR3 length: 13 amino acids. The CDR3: CASSPTSLNEQFF. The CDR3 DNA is TGTGCCAGCAGCCCGACTAGCCTCAATGAGCAGTTCTTC.

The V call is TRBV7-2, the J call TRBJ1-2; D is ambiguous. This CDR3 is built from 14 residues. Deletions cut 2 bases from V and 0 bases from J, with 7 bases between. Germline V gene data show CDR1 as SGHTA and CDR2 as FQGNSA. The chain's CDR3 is CASSLREANYGYTF. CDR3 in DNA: TGTGCCAGCAGCTTAAGAGAGGCTAACTATGGCTACACCTTC.

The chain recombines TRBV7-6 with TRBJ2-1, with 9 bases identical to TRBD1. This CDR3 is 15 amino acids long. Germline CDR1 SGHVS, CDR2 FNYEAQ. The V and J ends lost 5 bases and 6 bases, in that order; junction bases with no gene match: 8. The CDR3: CASSPGQGSLNEQFF. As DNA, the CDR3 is TGTGCCAGCAGCCCCGGACAGGGGTCGCTCAATGAGCAGTTCTTC.

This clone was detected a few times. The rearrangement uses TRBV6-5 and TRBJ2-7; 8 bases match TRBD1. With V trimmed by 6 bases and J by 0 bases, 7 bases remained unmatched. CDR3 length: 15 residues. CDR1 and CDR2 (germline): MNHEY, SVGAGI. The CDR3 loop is CASRAAGTGSYEQYF. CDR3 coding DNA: TGTGCCAGCAGAGCTGCCGGGACAGGCTCCTACGAGCAGTACTTC.

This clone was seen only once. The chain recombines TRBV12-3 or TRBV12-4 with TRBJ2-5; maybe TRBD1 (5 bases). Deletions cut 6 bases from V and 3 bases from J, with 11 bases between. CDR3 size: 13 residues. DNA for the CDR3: TGTGCCAGCAGCCGTGTGACAGAAGAGACCCAGTACTTC. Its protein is CASSRVTEETQYF.

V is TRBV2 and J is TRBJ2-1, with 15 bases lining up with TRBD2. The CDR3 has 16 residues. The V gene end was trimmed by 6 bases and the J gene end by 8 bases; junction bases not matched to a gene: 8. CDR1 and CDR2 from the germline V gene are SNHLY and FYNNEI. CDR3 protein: CASRIGLAGGVHEQFF. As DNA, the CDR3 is TGTGCCAGCAGAATAGGACTAGCGGGAGGGGTCCATGAGCAGTTCTTC.

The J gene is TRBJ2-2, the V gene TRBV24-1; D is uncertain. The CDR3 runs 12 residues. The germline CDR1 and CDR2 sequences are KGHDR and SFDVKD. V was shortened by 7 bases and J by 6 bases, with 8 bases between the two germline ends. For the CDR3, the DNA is TGTGCCACCAGCCGCGGCGCCGGGGAGCTGTTTTTT. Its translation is CATSRGAGELFF.

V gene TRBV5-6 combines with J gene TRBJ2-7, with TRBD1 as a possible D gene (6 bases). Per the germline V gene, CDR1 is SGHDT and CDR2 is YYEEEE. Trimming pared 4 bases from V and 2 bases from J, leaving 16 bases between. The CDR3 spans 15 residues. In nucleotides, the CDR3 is TGTGCCAGCAGCCCGGGGCCCGGACAGACCTACGAGCAGTACTTC. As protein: CASSPGPGQTYEQYF.

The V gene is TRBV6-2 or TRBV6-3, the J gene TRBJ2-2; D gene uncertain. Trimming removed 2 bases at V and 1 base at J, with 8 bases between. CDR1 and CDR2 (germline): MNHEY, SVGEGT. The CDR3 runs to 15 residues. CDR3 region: CASSYGRMNTGELFF. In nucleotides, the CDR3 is TGTGCCAGCAGTTACGGGCGAATGAACACCGGGGAGCTGTTTTTT.

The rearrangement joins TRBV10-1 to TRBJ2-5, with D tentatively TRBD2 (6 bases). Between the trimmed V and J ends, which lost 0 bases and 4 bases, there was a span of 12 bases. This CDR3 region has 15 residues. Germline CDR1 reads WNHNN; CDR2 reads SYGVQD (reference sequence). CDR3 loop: CASSESGAGGETQYF. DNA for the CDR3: TGCGCCAGCAGTGAGTCTGGGGCCGGGGGAGAGACCCAGTACTTC.

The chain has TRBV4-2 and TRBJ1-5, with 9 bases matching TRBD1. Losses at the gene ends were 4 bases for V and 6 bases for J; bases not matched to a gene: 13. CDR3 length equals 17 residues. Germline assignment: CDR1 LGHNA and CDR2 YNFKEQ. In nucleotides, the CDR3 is TGTGCCAGCAGCCCAGGGGGGGACAGGGAACGAGGTCAGCCCCAGCATTTT. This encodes CASSPGGDRERGQPQHF.

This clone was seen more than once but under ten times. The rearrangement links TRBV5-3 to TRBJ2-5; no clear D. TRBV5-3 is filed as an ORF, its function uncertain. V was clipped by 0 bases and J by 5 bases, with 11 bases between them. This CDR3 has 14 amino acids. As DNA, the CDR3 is TGTGCCAGAAGCTTGGACGAGGTAATGGAGACCCAGTACTTC. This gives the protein CARSLDEVMETQYF.